Described below is a single T cell receptor beta chain sequence and its context. The table came from immunoSEQ multiplex PCR; TCRdb's copy has only in-frame clones and leaves some out. This sample carries some 59,000 clones, 80% to 95% of them seen once, and the ten largest clones take 6% to 7.5%. The sample comes from a study of T cell changes during pregnancy in multiple sclerosis. Trimming took 5 bases from V and 6 from J; bases not matched to a gene: 9. CDR1 is SGHVS, CDR2 FQNEAQ, per germline. This CDR3 has 14 amino acids. Source: peripheral blood, taken in the third trimester of pregnancy. The TCR originated in a female donor in good health, enrolled as a control in a pregnancy study. The V gene is TRBV7-8, the J gene TRBJ2-7, with 8 bases aligning to TRBD1. CDR3 region: CASSPGDRRSEQYF. Here the CDR3 DNA reads TGTGCCAGCAGCCCCGGGGACAGGCGGTCCGAGCAGTACTTC.